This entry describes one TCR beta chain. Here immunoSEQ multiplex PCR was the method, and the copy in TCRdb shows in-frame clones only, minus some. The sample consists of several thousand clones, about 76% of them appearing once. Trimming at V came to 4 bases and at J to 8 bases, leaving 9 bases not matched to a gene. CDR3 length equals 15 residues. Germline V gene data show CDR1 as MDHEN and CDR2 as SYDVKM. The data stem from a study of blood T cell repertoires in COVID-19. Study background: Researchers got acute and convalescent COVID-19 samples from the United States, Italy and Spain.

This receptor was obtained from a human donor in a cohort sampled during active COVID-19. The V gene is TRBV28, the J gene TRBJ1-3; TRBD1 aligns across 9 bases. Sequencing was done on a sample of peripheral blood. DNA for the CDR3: TGTGCCAGCAGTTATGGGACAGGGTTCGGAGACACCATATATTTT. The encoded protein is CASSYGTGFGDTIYF.